Sequencing of this TCR beta chain was carried out in a study of T cell responses to AZD1222 COVID-19 vaccine. The study's findings and limits: The breadth and depth of Spike-specific TCRs increased once two AZD1222 doses had been given.

A note on this clone: Its target is unknown.

Assay: immunoSEQ multiplex PCR; the TCRdb copy retains only in-frame clones and omits some. Found here are 200,000 to 250,000 clones, 90% to 95% of them singletons; the top ten hold 0.95% to 1.1%. Trimming pared 5 bases from V and 1 base from J, leaving 17 bases between. Germline CDR1 is SGHVS and CDR2 is FQNEAQ. The CDR3 spans 16 residues. The sequence was obtained from an adult in good health. Sequences were derived from peripheral blood, sampled on day 0 of MenACWY control vaccination. The chain employs TRBV7-8 and TRBJ1-1, with D perhaps matching TRBD1 (6 bases). In nucleotides, the CDR3 is TGTGCCAGCAGCCCAACTGGGGGGCTCGGGAACACTGAAGCTTTCTTT. Amino acid sequence: CASSPTGGLGNTEAFF.